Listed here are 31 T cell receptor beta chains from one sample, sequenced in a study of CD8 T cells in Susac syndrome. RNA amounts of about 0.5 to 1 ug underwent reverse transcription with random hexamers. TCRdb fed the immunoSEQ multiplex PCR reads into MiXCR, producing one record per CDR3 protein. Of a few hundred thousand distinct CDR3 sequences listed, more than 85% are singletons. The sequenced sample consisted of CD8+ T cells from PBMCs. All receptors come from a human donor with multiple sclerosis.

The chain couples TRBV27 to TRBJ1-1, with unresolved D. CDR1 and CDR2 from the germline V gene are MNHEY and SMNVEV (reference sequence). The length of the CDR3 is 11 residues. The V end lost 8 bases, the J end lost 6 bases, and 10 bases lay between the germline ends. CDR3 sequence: CASGWSAEAFF. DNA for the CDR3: TGTGCCAGCGGGTGGTCCGCTGAAGCTTTCTTT.

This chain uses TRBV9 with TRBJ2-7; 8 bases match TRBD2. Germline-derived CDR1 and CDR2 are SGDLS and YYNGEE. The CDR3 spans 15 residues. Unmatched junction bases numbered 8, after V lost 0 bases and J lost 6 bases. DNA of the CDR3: TGTGCCAGCAGCGTAGGTGAGCGGGAGTTCGGCGAGCAGTACTTC. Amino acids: CASSVGEREFGEQYF. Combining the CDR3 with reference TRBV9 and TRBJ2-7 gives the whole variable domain DSGVTQTPKHLITATGQRVTLRCSPRSGDLSVYWYQQSLDQGLQFLIQYYNGEERAKGNILERFSAQQFPDLHSELNLSSLELGDSALYFCASSVGEREFGEQYFGPGTRLTVT.

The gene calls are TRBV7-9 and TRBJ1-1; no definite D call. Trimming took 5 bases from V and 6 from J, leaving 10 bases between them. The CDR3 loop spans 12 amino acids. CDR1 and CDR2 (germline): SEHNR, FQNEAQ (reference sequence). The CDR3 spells CASSMRTPEAFF. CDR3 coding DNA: TGTGCCAGCAGCATGAGGACCCCTGAAGCTTTCTTT.

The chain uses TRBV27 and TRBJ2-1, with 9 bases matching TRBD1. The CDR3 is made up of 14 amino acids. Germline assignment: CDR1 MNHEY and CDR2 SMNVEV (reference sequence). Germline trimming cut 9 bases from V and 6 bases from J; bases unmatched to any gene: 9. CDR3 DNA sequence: TGTGCCAGTTCCTTACAGGGGGCGATCAATGAGCAGTTCTTC. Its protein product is CASSLQGAINEQFF.

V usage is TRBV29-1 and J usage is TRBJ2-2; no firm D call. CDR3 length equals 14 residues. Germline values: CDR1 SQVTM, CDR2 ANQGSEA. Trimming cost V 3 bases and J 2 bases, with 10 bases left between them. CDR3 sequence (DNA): TGCAGCGTTGAGGGCTGGGGTAACACCGGGGAGCTGTTTTTT. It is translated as CSVEGWGNTGELFF.

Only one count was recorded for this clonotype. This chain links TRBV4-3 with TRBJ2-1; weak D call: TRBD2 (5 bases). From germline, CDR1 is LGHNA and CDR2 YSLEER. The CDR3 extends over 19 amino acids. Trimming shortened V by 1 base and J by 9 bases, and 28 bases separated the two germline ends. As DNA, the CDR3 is TGCGCCAGCAGCCAAGTTATCCCAATCCAATATCAATTGGGGAGTGAGCAGTTCTTC. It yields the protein CASSQVIPIQYQLGSEQFF.

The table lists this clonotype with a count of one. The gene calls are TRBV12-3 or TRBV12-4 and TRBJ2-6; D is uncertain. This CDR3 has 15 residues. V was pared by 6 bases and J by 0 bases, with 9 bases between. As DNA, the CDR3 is TGTGCCAGCAGGGACGTCTTCTCTGGGGCCAACGTCCTGACTTTC. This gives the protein CASRDVFSGANVLTF.

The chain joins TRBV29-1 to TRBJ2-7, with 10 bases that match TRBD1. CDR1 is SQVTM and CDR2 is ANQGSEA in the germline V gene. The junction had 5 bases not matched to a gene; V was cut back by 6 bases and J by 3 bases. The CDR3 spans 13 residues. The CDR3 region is CSVLGQGVYEQYF. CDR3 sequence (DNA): TGCAGCGTACTCGGACAGGGGGTCTACGAGCAGTACTTC.

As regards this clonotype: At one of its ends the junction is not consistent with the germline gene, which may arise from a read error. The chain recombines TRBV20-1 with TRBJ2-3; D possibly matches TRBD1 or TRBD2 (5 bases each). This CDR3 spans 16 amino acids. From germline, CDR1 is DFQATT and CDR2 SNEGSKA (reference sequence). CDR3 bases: TGCAGTGCTAGAGATTCACGGGGCGTAATAACAGACACGCAGTATTTT. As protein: CSARDSRGVITDTQYF.

CDR3 residues: CASSPSSGATNEQFF. CDR3 in DNA: TGTGCCAGCAGCCCTTCTAGCGGGGCCACCAATGAGCAGTTCTTC. The V and J genes are TRBV3-1 and TRBJ2-1; 9 bases are shared with TRBD2. The germline V gene encodes CDR1 LGHDT and CDR2 YNNKEL (reference sequence). The CDR3 is 15 amino acids. V lost 4 bases, J lost 6 bases, and 7 bases stayed unmatched.

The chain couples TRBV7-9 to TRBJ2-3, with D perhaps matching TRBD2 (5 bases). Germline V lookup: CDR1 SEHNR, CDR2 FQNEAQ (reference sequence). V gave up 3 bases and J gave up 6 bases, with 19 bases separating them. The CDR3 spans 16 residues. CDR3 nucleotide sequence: TGTGCCAGCAGCTTCGGGGAGACTACCCTGTGGGATACGCAGTATTTT. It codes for CASSFGETTLWDTQYF.

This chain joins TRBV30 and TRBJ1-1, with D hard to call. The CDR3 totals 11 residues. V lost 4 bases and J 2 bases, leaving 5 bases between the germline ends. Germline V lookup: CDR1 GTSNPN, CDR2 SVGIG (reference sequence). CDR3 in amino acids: CAWMGNTEAFF. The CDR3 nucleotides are TGTGCCTGGATGGGTAACACTGAAGCTTTCTTT.

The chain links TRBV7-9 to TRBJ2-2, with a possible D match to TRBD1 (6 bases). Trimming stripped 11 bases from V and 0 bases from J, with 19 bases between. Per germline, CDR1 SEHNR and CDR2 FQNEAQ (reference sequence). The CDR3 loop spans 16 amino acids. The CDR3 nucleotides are TGTGCCGGCCGGACCACCACAGGGACGAACACCGGGGAGCTGTTTTTT. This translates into CAGRTTTGTNTGELFF.

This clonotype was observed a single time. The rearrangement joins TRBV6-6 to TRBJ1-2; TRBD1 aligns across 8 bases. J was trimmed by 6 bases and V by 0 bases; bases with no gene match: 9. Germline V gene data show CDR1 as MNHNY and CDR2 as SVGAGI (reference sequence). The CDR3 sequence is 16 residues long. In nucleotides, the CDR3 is TGTGCCAGCAGTTACTCCCGACAGGGGCGGAGTGATGGCTACACCTTC. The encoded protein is CASSYSRQGRSDGYTF.

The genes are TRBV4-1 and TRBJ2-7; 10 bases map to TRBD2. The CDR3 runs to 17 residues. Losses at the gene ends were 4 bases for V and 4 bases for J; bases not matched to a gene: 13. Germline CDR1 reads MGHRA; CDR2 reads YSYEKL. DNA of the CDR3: TGCGCCAGCAGCCCCCAGGGAGGGCTAGCGGGAGTGTACGAGCAGTACTTC. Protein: CASSPQGGLAGVYEQYF.

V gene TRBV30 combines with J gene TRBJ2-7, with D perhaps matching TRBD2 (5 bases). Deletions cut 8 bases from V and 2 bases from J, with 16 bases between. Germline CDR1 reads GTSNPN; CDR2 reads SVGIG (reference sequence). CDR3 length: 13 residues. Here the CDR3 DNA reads TGTGCCGTAGAGCGGAGTCCGGCCTACGAGCAGTACTTC. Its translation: CAVERSPAYEQYF. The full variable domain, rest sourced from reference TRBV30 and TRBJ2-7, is SQTIHQWPATLVQPVGSPLSLECTVEGTSNPNLYWYRQAAGRGLQLLFYSVGIGQISSEVPQNLSASRPQDRQFILSSKKLLLSDSGFYLCAVERSPAYEQYFGPGTRLTVT.

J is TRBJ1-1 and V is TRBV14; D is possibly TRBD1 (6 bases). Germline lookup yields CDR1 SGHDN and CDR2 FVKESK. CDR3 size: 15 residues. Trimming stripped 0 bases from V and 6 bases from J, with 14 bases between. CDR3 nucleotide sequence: TGTGCCAGCAGCCAAGATCCGTCTCGGACAGCTGAAGCTTTCTTT. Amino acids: CASSQDPSRTAEAFF.

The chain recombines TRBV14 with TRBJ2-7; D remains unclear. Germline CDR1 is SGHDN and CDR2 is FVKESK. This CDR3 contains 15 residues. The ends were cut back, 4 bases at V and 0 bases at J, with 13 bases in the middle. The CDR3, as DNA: TGTGCCAGCAGCCCCTTCTCCTTCAGCTCCTACGAGCAGTACTTC. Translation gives CASSPFSFSSYEQYF.

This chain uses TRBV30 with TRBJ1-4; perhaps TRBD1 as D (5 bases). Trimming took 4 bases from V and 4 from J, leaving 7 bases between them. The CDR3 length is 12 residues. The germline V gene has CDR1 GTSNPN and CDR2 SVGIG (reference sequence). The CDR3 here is CAWTGINEKLFF. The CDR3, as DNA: TGTGCCTGGACAGGGATTAATGAAAAACTGTTTTTT.

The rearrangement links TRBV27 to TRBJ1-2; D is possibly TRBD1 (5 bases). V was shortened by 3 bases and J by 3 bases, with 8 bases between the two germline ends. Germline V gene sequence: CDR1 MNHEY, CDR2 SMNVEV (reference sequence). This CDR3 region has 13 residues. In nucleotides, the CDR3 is TGTGCCAGCAGTTTGGGGCAGCACTATGGCTACACCTTC. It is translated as CASSLGQHYGYTF.

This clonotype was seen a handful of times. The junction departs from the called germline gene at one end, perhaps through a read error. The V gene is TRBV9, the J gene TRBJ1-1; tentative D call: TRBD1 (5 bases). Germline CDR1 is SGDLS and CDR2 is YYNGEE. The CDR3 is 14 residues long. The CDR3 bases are TGTGCCAGCAGCGCCGAGACAGTAGACACTGAGGCTTTCTTT. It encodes CASSAETVDTEAFF.

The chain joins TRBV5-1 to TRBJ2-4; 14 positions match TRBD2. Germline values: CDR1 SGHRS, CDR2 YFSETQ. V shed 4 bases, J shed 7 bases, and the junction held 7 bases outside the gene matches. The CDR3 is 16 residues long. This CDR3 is CASSLGTSGSKNIQYF. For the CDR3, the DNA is TGCGCCAGCAGCCTAGGGACTAGCGGGAGCAAGAACATTCAGTACTTC.

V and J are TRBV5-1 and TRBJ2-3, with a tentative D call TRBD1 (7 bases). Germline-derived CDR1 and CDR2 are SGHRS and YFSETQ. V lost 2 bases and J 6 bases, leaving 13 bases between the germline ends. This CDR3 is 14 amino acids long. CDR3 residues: CASSFGGGRDTQYF. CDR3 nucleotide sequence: TGCGCCAGCAGCTTCGGAGGGGGCAGGGATACGCAGTATTTT.

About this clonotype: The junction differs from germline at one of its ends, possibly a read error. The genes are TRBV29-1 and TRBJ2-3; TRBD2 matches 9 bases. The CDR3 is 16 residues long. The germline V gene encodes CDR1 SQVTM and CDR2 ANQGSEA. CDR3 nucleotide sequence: TGCAGCGCTGAACCAGTAGCGGGGGTGTTCACAGATACGCAGTATTTT. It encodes CSAEPVAGVFTDTQYF.

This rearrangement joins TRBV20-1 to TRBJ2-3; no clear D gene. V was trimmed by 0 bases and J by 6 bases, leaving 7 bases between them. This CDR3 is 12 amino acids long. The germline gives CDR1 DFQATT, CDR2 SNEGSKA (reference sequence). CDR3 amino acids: CSAREVGDTQYF. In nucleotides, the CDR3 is TGCAGTGCTAGAGAAGTTGGGGATACGCAGTATTTT.

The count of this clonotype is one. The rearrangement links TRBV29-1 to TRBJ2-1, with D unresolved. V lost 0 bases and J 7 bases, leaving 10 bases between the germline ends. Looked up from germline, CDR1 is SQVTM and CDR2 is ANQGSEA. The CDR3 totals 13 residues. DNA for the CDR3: TGCAGCGTTGAAGATCCACGTAGGAATGAGCAGTTCTTC. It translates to CSVEDPRRNEQFF.

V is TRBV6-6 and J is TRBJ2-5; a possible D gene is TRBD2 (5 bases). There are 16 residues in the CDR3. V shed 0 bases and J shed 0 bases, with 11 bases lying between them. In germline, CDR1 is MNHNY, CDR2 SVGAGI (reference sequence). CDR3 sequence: CASSYSGLVYQETQYF. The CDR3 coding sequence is TGTGCCAGCAGTTACTCAGGACTCGTGTACCAAGAGACCCAGTACTTC.

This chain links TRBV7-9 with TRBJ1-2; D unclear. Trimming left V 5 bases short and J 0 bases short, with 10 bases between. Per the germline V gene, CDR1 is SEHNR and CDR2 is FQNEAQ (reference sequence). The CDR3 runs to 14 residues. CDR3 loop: CASSQALANYGYTF. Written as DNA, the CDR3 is TGTGCCAGCAGCCAGGCGCTGGCTAACTATGGCTACACCTTC.

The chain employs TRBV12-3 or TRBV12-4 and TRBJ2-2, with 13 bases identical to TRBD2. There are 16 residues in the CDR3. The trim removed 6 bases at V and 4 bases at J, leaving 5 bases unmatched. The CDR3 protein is CASRLAGGPGTGELFF. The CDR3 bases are TGTGCCAGCAGACTAGCGGGGGGGCCCGGCACCGGGGAGCTGTTTTTT.

This CDR3 reads CASSIGLAGSYNEQFF. CDR3 DNA: TGTGCCAGTAGTATAGGACTAGCGGGTTCCTACAATGAGCAGTTCTTC. The chain uses TRBV19 and TRBJ2-1; 10 positions agree with TRBD2. CDR3 size: 16 residues. The germline gives CDR1 LNHDA, CDR2 SQIVND (reference sequence). The junction had 1 base not matched to a gene; V was cut back by 1 base and J by 1 base.

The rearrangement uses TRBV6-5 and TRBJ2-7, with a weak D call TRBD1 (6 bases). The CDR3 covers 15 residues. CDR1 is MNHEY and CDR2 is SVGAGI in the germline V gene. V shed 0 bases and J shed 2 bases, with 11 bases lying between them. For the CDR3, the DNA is TGTGCCAGCAGTTACTCGCCTACAGGGACCTACGAGCAGTACTTC. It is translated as CASSYSPTGTYEQYF.